The table lists the clone carrying this T cell receptor (beta chain) with a count of one. Its antigen is still unknown. Profiled with immunoSEQ multiplex PCR; TCRdb holds only in-frame clones, not every one. Counted here are 66,000 or so clones, 71% occurring once; the ten biggest clones make up roughly 9.1%. This sample was taken from a study of PD-1 blockade in classical Hodgkin lymphoma. Study results and limitations: There was a significant rise in CD4+ TCR diversity by C4D1, with no such rise for CD8+.

Every patient relapsed after autologous stem cell transplantation, and brentuximab vedotin exposure varied. This TCR derives from a human donor with classical Hodgkin lymphoma. Sequencing used peripheral blood mononuclear cells (PBMCs), obtained before the second cycle of nivolumab.

In nucleotides, the CDR3 is TGTGCCAGCAGCAAAAACAGGGGGCTAGGCTCACCCCTCCACTTT. As protein: CASSKNRGLGSPLHF. V gene TRBV5-4 combines with J gene TRBJ1-6; 9 bases agree with TRBD1. Germline V gene data show CDR1 as SGHNT and CDR2 as YYREEE (reference sequence). J was trimmed by 10 bases and V by 4 bases; bases with no gene match: 9. CDR3 length equals 15 residues.